Included here is one T cell receptor (beta chain) sequence, with context. What it recognizes is unknown. The assay was immunoSEQ multiplex PCR, and TCRdb's table has in-frame clones only and misses some. The sample lists roughly 53,000 clones, almost 90% occurring once. Germline V gene lookup returns CDR1 MGHDK and CDR2 SYGVNS. CDR3 length equals 11 residues. The ends were cut back, 2 bases at V and 8 bases at J, with 4 bases in the middle. The data stem from a study of OX40 agonist ivuxolimab in advanced cancers. Whole-study context: Partial responses occurred in three patients (one hepatocellular carcinoma, two cutaneous melanoma). Study-wide findings and caveats: CD4+ and CD8+ blood T cells expanded clonally by week 6 at 0.1 to 3.0 mg/kg.

Any history of autoimmune disease or systemic immunosuppression disqualified patients. V is TRBV25-1 and J is TRBJ2-1; D unclear. Sequencing used CD4+ or CD8+ T cells sorted from blood, obtained in a trial of the OX40 agonist ivuxolimab. The TCR originated in an adult with an advanced solid tumor such as melanoma, head and neck, liver or kidney cancer. The CDR3 nucleotides read TGTGCCAGCAGTGAAGTTTATGAGCAGTTCTTC. It encodes CASSEVYEQFF.